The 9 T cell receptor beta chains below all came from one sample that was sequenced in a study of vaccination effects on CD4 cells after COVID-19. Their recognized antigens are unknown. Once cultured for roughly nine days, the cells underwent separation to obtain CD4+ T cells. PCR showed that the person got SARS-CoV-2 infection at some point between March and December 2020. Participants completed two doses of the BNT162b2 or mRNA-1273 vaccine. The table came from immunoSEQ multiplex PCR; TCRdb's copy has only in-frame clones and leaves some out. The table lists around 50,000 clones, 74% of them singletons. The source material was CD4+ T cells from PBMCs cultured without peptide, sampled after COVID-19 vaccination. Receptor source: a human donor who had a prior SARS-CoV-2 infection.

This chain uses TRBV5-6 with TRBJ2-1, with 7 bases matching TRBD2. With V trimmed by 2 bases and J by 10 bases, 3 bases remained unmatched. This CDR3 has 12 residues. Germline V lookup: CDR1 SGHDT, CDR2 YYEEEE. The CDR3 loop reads CASSFLAEEQFF. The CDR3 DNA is TGTGCCAGCAGCTTTCTAGCGGAAGAGCAGTTCTTC.

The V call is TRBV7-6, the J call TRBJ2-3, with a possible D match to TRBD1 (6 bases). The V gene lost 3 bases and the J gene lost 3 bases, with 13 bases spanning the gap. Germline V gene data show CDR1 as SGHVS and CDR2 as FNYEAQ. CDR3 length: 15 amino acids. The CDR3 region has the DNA TGTGCCAGCAGCTTGGGCAGGGGAGCTACAGATACGCAGTATTTT. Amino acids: CASSLGRGATDTQYF.

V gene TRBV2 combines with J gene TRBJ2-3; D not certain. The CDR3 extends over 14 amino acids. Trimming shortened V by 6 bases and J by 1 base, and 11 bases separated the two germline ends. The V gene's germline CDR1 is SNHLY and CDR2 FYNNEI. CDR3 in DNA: TGTGCCAGCAGCCGTCTGCTTGGCACAGATACGCAGTATTTT. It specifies CASSRLLGTDTQYF.

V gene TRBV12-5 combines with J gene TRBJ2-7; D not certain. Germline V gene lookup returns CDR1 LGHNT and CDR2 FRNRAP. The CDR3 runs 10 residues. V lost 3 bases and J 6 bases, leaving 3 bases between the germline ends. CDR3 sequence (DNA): TGTGCTAGTGGTTTTGGCGAGCAGTACTTC. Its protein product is CASGFGEQYF.

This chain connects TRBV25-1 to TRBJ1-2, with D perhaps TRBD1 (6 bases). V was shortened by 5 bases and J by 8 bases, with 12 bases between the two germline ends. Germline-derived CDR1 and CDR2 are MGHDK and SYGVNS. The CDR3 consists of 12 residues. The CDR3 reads CASSWGAGGYTF. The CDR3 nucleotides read TGTGCCAGCAGTTGGGGGGCGGGCGGCTACACCTTC.

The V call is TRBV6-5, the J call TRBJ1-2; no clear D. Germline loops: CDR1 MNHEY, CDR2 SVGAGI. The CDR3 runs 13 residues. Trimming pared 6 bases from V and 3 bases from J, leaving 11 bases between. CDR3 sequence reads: CASRTPGHYGYTF. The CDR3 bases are TGTGCCAGCAGAACCCCGGGCCACTATGGCTACACCTTC.

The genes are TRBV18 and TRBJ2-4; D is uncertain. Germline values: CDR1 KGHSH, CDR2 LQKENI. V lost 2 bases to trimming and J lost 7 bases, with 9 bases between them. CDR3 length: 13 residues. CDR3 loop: CASSPVGGNIQYF. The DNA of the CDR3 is TGTGCCAGCTCACCAGTTGGTGGGAACATTCAGTACTTC.

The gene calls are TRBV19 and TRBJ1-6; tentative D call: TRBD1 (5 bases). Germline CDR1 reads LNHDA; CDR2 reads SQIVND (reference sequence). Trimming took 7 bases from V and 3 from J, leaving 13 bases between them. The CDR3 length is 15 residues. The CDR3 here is CASNPGRRYNSPLHF. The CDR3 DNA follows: TGTGCCAGTAATCCGGGACGCCGCTATAATTCACCCCTCCACTTT.

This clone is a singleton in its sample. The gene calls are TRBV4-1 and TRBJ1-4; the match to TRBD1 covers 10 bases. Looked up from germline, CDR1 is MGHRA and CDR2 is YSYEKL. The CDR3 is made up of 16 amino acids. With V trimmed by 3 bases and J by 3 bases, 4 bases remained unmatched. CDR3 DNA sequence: TGCGCCAGCAGCCATCCCGGGACAGGGGCTAATGAAAAACTGTTTTTT. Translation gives CASSHPGTGANEKLFF.